This T cell receptor beta chain was sequenced during a study of cytomegalovirus exposure and HLA in healthy donors. General observations from the study: While the bulk of TCR sequences proved rare, some public TCRs turned up in many donors. Cytomegalovirus-associated TCR beta chains were listed, numbering 150 to 200.

As regards this clone: Its antigen remains unknown.

A multiplex PCR was run with 60 Vbeta primers and 13 Jbeta primers. Authors' methods: In a later analysis, of around 85 million unique beta chains, 9 million to 11 million appeared in at least two donors. Sequenced by immunoSEQ multiplex PCR; TCRdb stores in-frame clones only, minus some. That table gives V, J and clone size, and the DNA gave D and trimming. The sample includes about 240,000 clones, roughly 73% of them seen just once. While unrecorded immune exposures were likely, the donors were nominally healthy when sampled. V shed 0 bases and J shed 6 bases, with 9 bases lying between them. The germline CDR1 and CDR2 sequences are SGDLS and YYNGEE. The CDR3 loop spans 13 amino acids.

This rearrangement joins TRBV9 to TRBJ1-1; D unresolved. Sequenced input: PBMCs. The receptor was isolated from a boy younger than 18 in good health and CMV-seronegative. The CDR3 region is CASSVGPVSEAFF. The CDR3 DNA reads TGTGCCAGCAGCGTAGGCCCGGTATCTGAAGCTTTCTTT.